This is a list of T cell receptor beta chains from one sample in a study of immune evolution from preneoplasia to lung adenocarcinoma. Clones were read by immunoSEQ multiplex PCR, and TCRdb kept only the in-frame ones, dropping some. The sample includes over 5,500 clones, roughly 82% of them seen just once. Material for sequencing was FFPE lung adenocarcinoma in situ tissue. The receptors originated from a donor of 70 years or more with lung adenocarcinoma. The CDR3 runs from the conserved cysteine through the conserved F or W. Fields, in order: V gene, J gene, CDR3 protein.

TRBV11-1	TRBJ2-1	CASSLGGSYYNEQFF
TRBV6-1	TRBJ2-5	CASRGRLAETQYF
TRBV19	TRBJ1-5	CASSIGGTGKQPQHF
TRBV18	TRBJ2-2	CASSPETNTGELFF
TRBV5-1	TRBJ2-3	CASSLASLAGGPDTQYF
TRBV5-1	TRBJ2-1	CASSPGQGLINSYNEQFF
TRBV29-1	TRBJ2-7	CSVEGHSYEQYF
TRBV29-1	TRBJ2-7	CSVSGLAGRAYEQYF
TRBV6-5	TRBJ2-1	CASRLAGGAYNEQFF
TRBV14	TRBJ2-1	CASSQAGTSQSEQFF
TRBV7-2	TRBJ2-7	CASSLPDTYEQYF
TRBV7-7	TRBJ1-2	CASSSPENTHYGYTF
TRBV2	TRBJ1-1	CASSGTGVTEAFF
TRBV11-3	TRBJ2-3	CASRQGFTDTQYF
TRBV19	TRBJ1-5	CASSIGGTGKQPQHF
TRBV10-3	TRBJ1-1	CAISGTPMNTEAFF
TRBV2	TRBJ1-4	CASSRTDEKLFF
TRBV11-2	TRBJ2-3	CASSFTGTATDTQYF
TRBV5-6	TRBJ2-7	CASSSGTGGTHYEQYF
TRBV27	TRBJ1-2	CASSFSRSDIGYTF
TRBV19	TRBJ1-3	CASSIDHGRGGNTIYF
TRBV6-5	TRBJ2-5	CASSSYNQETQYF
TRBV6-1	TRBJ1-5	CASSGTAGRYSNQPQHF
TRBV5-4	TRBJ2-3	CASSLGRDTDTQYF
TRBV9	TRBJ1-1	CASSAGKDRVGTEAFF
TRBV5-1	TRBJ1-2	CASSLGLRQGRTNYGYTF
TRBV15	TRBJ1-5	CATSRGGQNNQPQHF
TRBV10-3	TRBJ2-7	CAMAGTSGTYEQYF
TRBV19	TRBJ1-2	CASLAGASYTF
TRBV28	TRBJ1-5	CASSQGGRGGQPQHF
TRBV7-9	TRBJ2-1	CASSPPGLGTSGRGEQFF
TRBV12-5	TRBJ1-5	CASGLAGRNSNQPQHF
TRBV29-1	TRBJ2-3	CSVGTGGATDTQYF
TRBV19	TRBJ1-1	CASSKTPMNTEAFF
TRBV19	TRBJ2-7	CASSMLSGTGTHEQYF
TRBV4-1	TRBJ2-3	CASSRVAASTDTQYF
TRBV21-1	TRBJ2-1	CASSKKKGLRQGMFYNEQFF
TRBV29-1	TRBJ1-1	CSVDQTGPEAFF
TRBV5-1	TRBJ1-2	CASSFQGDYGYTF
TRBV18	TRBJ1-2	CASSPDSDYGYTF
TRBV15	TRBJ2-7	CATSRDRQLFYEQYF
TRBV29-1	TRBJ2-4	CSVEDSGTTGNIQYF
TRBV25-1	TRBJ2-3	CASSPQGLAGGPTQYF
TRBV6-5	TRBJ1-5	CASSPRTGRNQPQHF